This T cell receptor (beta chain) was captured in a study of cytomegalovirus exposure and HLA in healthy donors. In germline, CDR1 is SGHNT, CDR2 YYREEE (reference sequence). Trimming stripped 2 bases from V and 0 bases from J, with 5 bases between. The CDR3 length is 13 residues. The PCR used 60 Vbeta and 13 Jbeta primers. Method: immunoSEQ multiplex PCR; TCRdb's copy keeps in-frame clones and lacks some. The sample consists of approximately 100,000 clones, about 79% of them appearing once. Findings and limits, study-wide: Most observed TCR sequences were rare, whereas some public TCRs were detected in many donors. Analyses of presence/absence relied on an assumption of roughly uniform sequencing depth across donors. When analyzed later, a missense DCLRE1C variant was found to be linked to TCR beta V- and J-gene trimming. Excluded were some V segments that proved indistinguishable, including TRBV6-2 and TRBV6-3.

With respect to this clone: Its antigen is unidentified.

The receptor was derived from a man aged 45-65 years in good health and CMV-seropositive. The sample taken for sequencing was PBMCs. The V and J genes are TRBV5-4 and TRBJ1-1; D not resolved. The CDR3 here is CASSLQMNTEAFF. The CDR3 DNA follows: TGTGCCAGCAGCTTACAGATGAACACTGAAGCTTTCTTT.